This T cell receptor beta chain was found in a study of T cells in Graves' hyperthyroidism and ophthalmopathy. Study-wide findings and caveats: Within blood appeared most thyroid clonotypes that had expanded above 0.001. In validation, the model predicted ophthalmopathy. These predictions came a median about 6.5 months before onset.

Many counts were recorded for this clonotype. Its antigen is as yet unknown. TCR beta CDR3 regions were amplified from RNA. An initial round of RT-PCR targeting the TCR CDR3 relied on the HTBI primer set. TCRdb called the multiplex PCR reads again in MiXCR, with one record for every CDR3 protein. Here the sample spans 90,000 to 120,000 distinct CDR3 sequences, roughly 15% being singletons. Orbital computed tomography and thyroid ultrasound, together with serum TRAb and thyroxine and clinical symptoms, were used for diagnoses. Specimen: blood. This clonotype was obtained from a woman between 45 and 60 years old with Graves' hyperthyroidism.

The CDR3 DNA sequence: TGCGCCAGCAGCCGGACTAGCGGGAACAATGAGCAGTTCTTC. Protein: CASSRTSGNNEQFF. V gene TRBV5-1 combines with J gene TRBJ2-1; 12 positions match TRBD2. CDR1 is SGHRS, CDR2 YFSETQ, per germline. V shed 4 bases and J 5 bases; nucleotides not matched to a gene: 1. The CDR3 extends over 14 amino acids.